This T cell receptor (beta chain) emerged from a study of technical replicates of blood from four donors. Profiled with immunoSEQ multiplex PCR; TCRdb holds only in-frame clones, not every one. Among roughly 72,000 clones listed, roughly 96% were seen once. Germline V gene data show CDR1 as SGHDT and CDR2 as YYEEEE. The CDR3 sequence is 13 residues long. Trimming removed 1 base from V and 4 bases from J, with 6 bases in between. The gene calls are TRBV5-6 and TRBJ1-5, with D possibly TRBD1 on 5 matching bases. The sequence derives from a human donor in good health. Material: T cells isolated from PBMCs. As DNA, the CDR3 is TGTGCCAGCAGCTTGTCAGGGAATCAGCCCCAGCATTTT. The encoded protein is CASSLSGNQPQHF.